Listed here is a single T cell receptor beta chain. This sample was included in a study of preoperative IRX-2 immunotherapy in early breast cancer. Specified treatment: preoperative locoregional IRX-2 cytokine immunotherapy. Profiled with immunoSEQ multiplex PCR; TCRdb holds only in-frame clones, not every one. The data show approximately 38,000 clones, with approximately 85% seen just once and 1.5% held by the top ten. Per germline, CDR1 LNHDA and CDR2 SQIVND (reference sequence). With 5 bases clipped from V and 5 bases from J, the junction kept 8 bases outside the gene matches. This CDR3 is 15 amino acids long.

The TCR originated in a human donor with breast cancer. This material consisted of lymph node tissue, taken after IRX-2 immunotherapy. The rearrangement uses TRBV19 and TRBJ1-4, with 7 bases identical to TRBD1. CDR3 protein: CASSRRQGANEKLFF. In DNA, the CDR3 is TGTGCCAGTAGTCGACGACAGGGAGCGAATGAAAAACTGTTTTTT.